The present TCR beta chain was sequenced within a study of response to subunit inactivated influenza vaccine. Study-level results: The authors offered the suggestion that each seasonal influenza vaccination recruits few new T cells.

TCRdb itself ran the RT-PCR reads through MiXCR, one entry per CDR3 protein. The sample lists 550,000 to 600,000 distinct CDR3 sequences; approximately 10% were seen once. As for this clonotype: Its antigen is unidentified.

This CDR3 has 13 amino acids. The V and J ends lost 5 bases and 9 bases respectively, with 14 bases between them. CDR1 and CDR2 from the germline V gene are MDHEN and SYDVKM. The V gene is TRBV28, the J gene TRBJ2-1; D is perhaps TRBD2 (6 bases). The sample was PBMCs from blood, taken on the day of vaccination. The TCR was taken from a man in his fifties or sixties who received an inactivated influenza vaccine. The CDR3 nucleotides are TGTGCCAGCAGTCTCCCCGTGGGGGGTGAGCAGTTCTTC. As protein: CASSLPVGGEQFF. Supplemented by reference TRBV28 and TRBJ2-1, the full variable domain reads DVKVTQSSRYLVKRTGEKVFLECVQDMDHENMFWYRQDPGLGLRLIYFSYDVKMKEKGDIPEGYSVSREKKERFSLILESASTNQTSMYLCASSLPVGGEQFFGPGTRLTVL.